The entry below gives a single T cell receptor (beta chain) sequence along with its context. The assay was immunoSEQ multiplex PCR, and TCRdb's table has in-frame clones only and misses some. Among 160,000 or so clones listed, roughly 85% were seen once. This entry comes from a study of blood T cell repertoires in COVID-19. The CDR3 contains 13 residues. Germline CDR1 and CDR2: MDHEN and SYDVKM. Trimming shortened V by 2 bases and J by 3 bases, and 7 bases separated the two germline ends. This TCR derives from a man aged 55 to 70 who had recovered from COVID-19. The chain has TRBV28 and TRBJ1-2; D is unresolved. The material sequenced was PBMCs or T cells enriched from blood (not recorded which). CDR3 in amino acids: CASSLPGYYGYTF. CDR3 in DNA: TGTGCCAGCAGTTTACCAGGATACTATGGCTACACCTTC.